These 12 T cell receptor beta chains were sequenced from one sample in a study of cytomegalovirus exposure and HLA in healthy donors. Only in-frame clones appear in the TCRdb table, and some are missing; sequencing was by immunoSEQ multiplex PCR. Among approximately 230,000 clones listed, about 90% were seen once. Sequencing was carried out using PBMCs. The origin of the receptors is a man younger than 35 in good health and CMV-seropositive.

The CDR3 DNA sequence: TGTGCCAGCAGCATCGGAAGGGGAAGAACCCAGTACTTC. Protein sequence: CASSIGRGRTQYF. J is TRBJ2-5 and V is TRBV27, with D tentatively TRBD1 (5 bases). V shed 6 bases and J shed 8 bases, with 16 bases lying between them. The CDR3 is made up of 13 amino acids. CDR1 MNHEY and CDR2 SMNVEV come from the germline V gene (reference sequence).

This sequence joins TRBV6-5 and TRBJ2-1, with D unresolved. This CDR3 region has 14 residues. Germline V lookup: CDR1 MNHEY, CDR2 SVGAGI. V was shortened by 0 bases and J by 0 bases, with 3 bases between the two germline ends. CDR3 sequence: CASSYSRSYNEQFF. CDR3 nucleotide sequence: TGTGCCAGCAGTTACTCGCGCTCCTACAATGAGCAGTTCTTC.

The chain links TRBV6-1 to TRBJ2-7; D uncertain. Germline CDR1 and CDR2: MNHNS and SASEGT. This CDR3 is built from 14 residues. Trimming removed 5 bases from V and 3 bases from J, with 14 bases in between. In nucleotides, the CDR3 is TGTGCCAGCAGTCCCTCGGTGGTATTCTACGAGCAGTACTTC. Its protein product is CASSPSVVFYEQYF.

V and J are TRBV5-1 and TRBJ1-1; D unclear. The V and J ends lost 4 bases and 1 base respectively, with 17 bases between them. The germline CDR1 and CDR2 sequences are SGHRS and YFSETQ. There are 16 residues in the CDR3. CDR3 sequence reads: CASSQASGSRNTEAFF. The DNA for the CDR3 is TGCGCCAGCAGCCAAGCCAGTGGGTCTCGGAACACTGAAGCTTTCTTT.

The rearrangement links TRBV2 to TRBJ2-1; D may match TRBD1 or TRBD2 (5 bases each). This CDR3 comprises 12 residues. The V gene's germline CDR1 is SNHLY and CDR2 FYNNEI. Trimming stripped 11 bases from V and 10 bases from J, with 18 bases between. DNA for the CDR3: TGTGCCGGACGGGACGACTTTTGGGAGCAGTTCTTC. This translates into CAGRDDFWEQFF.

The J gene is TRBJ2-2, the V gene TRBV29-1; D is uncertain. CDR1 and CDR2 (germline): SQVTM, ANQGSEA. This CDR3 is 12 amino acids long. V gave up 7 bases and J gave up 1 base, with 7 bases separating them. The CDR3: CSADRNTGELFF. The CDR3 DNA follows: TGCAGCGCGGACCGGAACACCGGGGAGCTGTTTTTT.

The chain is built from TRBV5-1 and TRBJ1-1; D not certain. CDR1 SGHRS and CDR2 YFSETQ come from the germline V gene. The CDR3 covers 14 residues. Trimming removed 0 bases at V and 1 base at J, with 7 bases between. CDR3 in amino acids: CASSLAGGNTEAFF. The CDR3 DNA reads as TGCGCCAGCAGCTTGGCCGGAGGGAACACTGAAGCTTTCTTT.

The V and J genes are TRBV27 and TRBJ1-4; the match to TRBD1 covers 7 bases. The germline V gene has CDR1 MNHEY and CDR2 SMNVEV (reference sequence). The CDR3 contains 17 residues. V dropped 4 bases and J dropped 0; count of bases not matched to a gene: 8. The CDR3 DNA sequence: TGTGCCAGCAGTTCGACAGGGTCCCGGTCAACTAATGAAAAACTGTTTTTT. Translating gives CASSSTGSRSTNEKLFF.

The DNA of the CDR3 is TGTGCCAGCAGTCTCGGGACAGATAGCAATCAGCCCCAGCATTTT. This sequence encodes CASSLGTDSNQPQHF. The genes are TRBV27 and TRBJ1-5; 7 bases line up with TRBD1. The J segment lost 0 bases and the V segment lost 5 bases, leaving 4 bases of the junction unmatched. The CDR3 has 15 residues. Germline loops: CDR1 MNHEY, CDR2 SMNVEV (reference sequence).

The chain is built from TRBV5-1 and TRBJ1-1; D possibly corresponds to TRBD1 (6 bases). The CDR3 is 15 amino acids. CDR1 and CDR2 (germline): SGHRS, YFSETQ. Trimming shortened V by 0 bases and J by 0 bases, and 9 bases separated the two germline ends. CDR3 sequence reads: CASSLEGHLNTEAFF. The CDR3 DNA reads as TGCGCCAGCAGCTTGGAGGGACACCTGAACACTGAAGCTTTCTTT.

Points on this clone: Other DNA sequences in the same sample also yield this CDR3. The rearrangement uses TRBV27 and TRBJ2-7, with D maybe TRBD1 (6 bases). V shed 3 bases and J shed 4 bases, with 10 bases lying between them. This CDR3 spans 13 amino acids. Germline CDR1 MNHEY, CDR2 SMNVEV (reference sequence). CDR3 region: CASSLGAGYEQYF. In nucleotides, the CDR3 is TGTGCCAGCAGTTTGGGGGCCGGTTACGAGCAGTACTTC.

V gene TRBV28 combines with J gene TRBJ2-1, with D perhaps TRBD1 or TRBD2 (5 bases each). Per the germline V gene, CDR1 is MDHEN and CDR2 is SYDVKM. V was trimmed by 8 bases and J by 16 bases, leaving 24 bases between them. This CDR3 spans 13 amino acids. CDR3 DNA sequence: TGTGCCAGCTCCCGGGGCGAGGTCCGAAAAAGCTTCTTC. The encoded protein is CASSRGEVRKSFF. Combining the CDR3 with reference TRBV28 and TRBJ2-1 gives the whole variable domain DVKVTQSSRYLVKRTGEKVFLECVQDMDHENMFWYRQDPGLGLRLIYFSYDVKMKEKGDIPEGYSVSREKKERFSLILESASTNQTSMYLCASSRGEVRKSFFGPGTRLTVL.